This T cell receptor beta chain appears in the sequencing data of a study of blood T cell repertoires in COVID-19. For the study at large: Donors in the United States, Italy and Spain gave samples during acute or convalescent COVID-19. T cells, B-cell-depleted T cells, or PBMCs provided the cDNA or gDNA that served as material.

The CDR3 contains 14 residues. Between the trimmed V and J ends, which lost 1 base and 4 bases, there was a span of 9 bases. Germline V CDR1 and CDR2: SGHTA, FQGNSA. Sequencing was performed with immunoSEQ multiplex PCR; in TCRdb, only in-frame clones are kept and a portion is missing. This table holds about 200,000 clones, approximately 81% found once. The TCR comes from a woman older than 75 with acute or convalescent COVID-19. The rearrangement links TRBV7-2 to TRBJ2-3; no clear D gene. The specimen sequenced was peripheral blood. CDR3 DNA: TGTGCCAGCAGCTTAGTCCTCTATGCAGATACGCAGTATTTT. Amino acids: CASSLVLYADTQYF.